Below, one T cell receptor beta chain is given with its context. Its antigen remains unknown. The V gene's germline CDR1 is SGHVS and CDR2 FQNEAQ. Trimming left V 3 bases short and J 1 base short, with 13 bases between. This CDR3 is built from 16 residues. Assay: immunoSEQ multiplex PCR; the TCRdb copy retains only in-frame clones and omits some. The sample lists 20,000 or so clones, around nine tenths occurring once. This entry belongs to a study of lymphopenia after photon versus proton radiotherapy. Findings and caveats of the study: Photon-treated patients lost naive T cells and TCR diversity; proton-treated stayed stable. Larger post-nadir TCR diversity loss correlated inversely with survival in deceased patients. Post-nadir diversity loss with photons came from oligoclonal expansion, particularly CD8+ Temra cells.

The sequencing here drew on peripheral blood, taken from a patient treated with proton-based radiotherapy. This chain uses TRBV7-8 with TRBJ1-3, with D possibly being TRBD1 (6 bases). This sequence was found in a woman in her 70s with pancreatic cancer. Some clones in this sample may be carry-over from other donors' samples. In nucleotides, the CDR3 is TGTGCCAGCAGCTTCAACCGACAGGTGTCTGGAAACACCATATATTTT. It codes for CASSFNRQVSGNTIYF.